The TCR beta chain under discussion was sequenced for a study of blood T cell repertoires in COVID-19. The wider study: Samples came from the United States, Italy and Spain, spanning acute and convalescent COVID-19. T cells, B-cell-depleted T cells, or PBMCs provided the cDNA or gDNA that served as material.

This CDR3 contains 14 residues. After removal of 8 bases from V and 6 bases from J, the junction contained 6 bases not matched to a gene. Germline loops: CDR1 MRHNA, CDR2 SNTAGT. In the source study's methods: Estimates of nucleated cell counts were drawn from the amplification of reference gene primers. Only in-frame clones appear in the TCRdb table, and some are missing; sequencing was by immunoSEQ multiplex PCR. D and trimming were read from the DNA, whereas the V and J calls and clone size are those reported in that table. The data contain just over 90,000 clones, about 90% of them singletons. The chain couples TRBV6-4 to TRBJ2-2; TRBD2 agrees at 10 bases. The source of this sequence is a human donor with active COVID-19. The donor label of this sample is uncertain. Sequenced: peripheral blood. CDR3 loop: CASSSGGAAGELFF. The CDR3 coding sequence is TGTGCCAGCTCCAGCGGGGGGGCCGCCGGGGAGCTGTTTTTT.